This TCR beta chain was sequenced for a study of CD8+CD57+ T cells in acquired aplastic anemia. For CDR3 and TCR beta VDJ profiling, genomic DNA was the template used. TCRdb analysed the reads with MiXCR anew, one entry per CDR3 protein. The sample contains about 210,000 distinct CDR3 sequences, over 55% of which appear only once. The origin of this receptor is a human donor in good health. The sequenced material came from sorted CD4+, CD8+, or CD8+CD57+ T cells (not recorded which) from PBMCs.

CDR3 DNA: TGTGCCAGCAGCCCCGACAGTAACTATGGCTACACCTTC. Encoded protein: CASSPDSNYGYTF. This rearrangement joins TRBV7-8 to TRBJ1-2; possible D gene TRBD1, 5 bases. Trimming pared 5 bases from V and 1 base from J, leaving 8 bases between. Germline V gene sequence: CDR1 SGHVS, CDR2 FQNEAQ. CDR3 length equals 13 residues. The entire variable domain, with the rest obtained from reference TRBV7-8 and TRBJ1-2, is as follows: GAGVSQSPRYKVAKRGQDVALRCDPISGHVSLFWYQQALGQGPEFLTYFQNEAQLDKSGLPSDRFFAERPEGSVSTLKIQRTQQEDSAVYLCASSPDSNYGYTFGSGTRLTVV.